Below, 10 T cell receptor beta chains from the same sample are listed, as sequenced in a study of cytomegalovirus exposure and HLA in healthy donors. The PCR made use of 60 Vbeta and 13 Jbeta primers. Sequencing was performed with immunoSEQ multiplex PCR; in TCRdb, only in-frame clones are kept and a portion is missing. Its table lists about 35,000 clones. Specimen: PBMCs. These receptors all come from a man aged 35-49 years in good health and CMV-seronegative.

This chain uses TRBV5-1 with TRBJ2-5; 10 bases map to TRBD1. The junction had 6 bases not matched to a gene; V was cut back by 7 bases and J by 3 bases. Germline lookup yields CDR1 SGHRS and CDR2 YFSETQ. The CDR3 sequence is 14 residues long. The CDR3 region is CASQSGTGEETQYF. The CDR3 nucleotides read TGCGCCAGCCAATCCGGGACAGGGGAAGAGACCCAGTACTTC.

The CDR3 DNA sequence: TGTGCCAGCAGCTTAGATTATGGTATAGGGTGGAGGGACACTGAAGCTTTCTTT. The encoded protein is CASSLDYGIGWRDTEAFF. The chain couples TRBV11-3 to TRBJ1-1; D not resolved. V gave up 0 bases and J gave up 3 bases, with 20 bases separating them. Germline V gene data show CDR1 as SGHNT and CDR2 as YENEEA. This CDR3 spans 18 amino acids.

The chain employs TRBV7-9 and TRBJ2-1, with 8 bases lining up with TRBD1. CDR1 SEHNR and CDR2 FQNEAQ come from the germline V gene (reference sequence). Trimming cost V 5 bases and J 3 bases; bases outside gene matches: 9. The length of the CDR3 is 16 residues. CDR3 sequence reads: CASSLRTGLNYNEQFF. The DNA for the CDR3 is TGTGCCAGCAGCCTCCGGACAGGGTTGAACTACAATGAGCAGTTCTTC.

CDR3 region: CASSPRNGLYNEQFF. The CDR3 DNA sequence: TGTGCCAGCAGCCCCAGGAACGGCCTCTACAATGAGCAGTTCTTC. The gene calls are TRBV5-4 and TRBJ2-1; D gene unclear. CDR3 length: 15 residues. Trimming cost V 4 bases and J 3 bases, with 14 bases left between them. Germline V gives CDR1 SGHNT, CDR2 YYREEE (reference sequence).

This chain connects TRBV25-1 to TRBJ2-5; no clear D gene. This CDR3 has 13 residues. With 5 bases removed from V and 0 bases from J, the gap between germline ends came to 7 bases. CDR1 and CDR2 from the germline V gene are MGHDK and SYGVNS. CDR3 loop: CASSRSNQETQYF. CDR3 nucleotide sequence: TGTGCCAGCAGTCGCAGTAACCAAGAGACCCAGTACTTC.

V and J are TRBV6-1 and TRBJ1-3; 8 bases match TRBD1. The germline CDR1 and CDR2 sequences are MNHNS and SASEGT. V lost 3 bases to trimming and J lost 0 bases; unmatched junction nucleotides: 4. This CDR3 spans 16 amino acids. The CDR3 loop reads CASSEGQEISGNTIYF. CDR3 in DNA: TGTGCCAGCAGTGAGGGACAGGAGATCTCTGGAAACACCATATATTTT.

The chain couples TRBV6-5 to TRBJ2-2, with D unresolved. Germline CDR1 is MNHEY and CDR2 is SVGAGI. This CDR3 is built from 16 residues. V was trimmed by 2 bases and J by 6 bases, leaving 16 bases between them. CDR3 region: CASSYDSTPPPGELFF. In DNA, the CDR3 is TGTGCCAGCAGTTACGACTCTACTCCCCCACCCGGGGAGCTGTTTTTT.

The V call is TRBV18, the J call TRBJ1-1; D remains ambiguous. The V and J ends lost 0 bases and 0 bases respectively, with 8 bases between them. The CDR3 length is 15 residues. Germline V gene data show CDR1 as KGHSH and CDR2 as LQKENI. The CDR3 DNA follows: TGTGCCAGCTCACCACCCTCCCTTCTGAACACTGAAGCTTTCTTT. Encoded protein: CASSPPSLLNTEAFF.

The chain recombines TRBV7-8 with TRBJ2-7; 7 positions agree with TRBD1. The CDR3 is 15 amino acids. Trimming removed 5 bases from V and 1 base from J; junction bases left unmatched: 8. The germline gives CDR1 SGHVS, CDR2 FQNEAQ. Here the CDR3 reads CASSRRQGVSYEQYF. In DNA, the CDR3 is TGTGCCAGCAGCCGTCGACAGGGTGTATCCTACGAGCAGTACTTC.

The V call is TRBV30, the J call TRBJ1-5, with D uncertain. The CDR3 extends over 13 amino acids. Germline V gene lookup returns CDR1 GTSNPN and CDR2 SVGIG (reference sequence). Trimming cost V 5 bases and J 6 bases, with 14 bases left between them. For the CDR3, the DNA is TGTGCCTGGGCTCTGACACGGGGTCAGCCCCAGCATTTT. The encoded protein is CAWALTRGQPQHF.